This TCR beta chain was profiled in a study of cytomegalovirus exposure and HLA in healthy donors. Study-level findings and limits: Likely technical artifact: a cluster of highly shared sequence variants.

Per the germline V gene, CDR1 is SGHTA and CDR2 is FQGNSA. The CDR3 has 14 amino acids. PCR involved 60 Vbeta and 13 Jbeta primers. Produced via immunoSEQ multiplex PCR; TCRdb's table is partial and in-frame only. Altogether 95,000 to 100,000 clones are present, over 8% being singletons, with the ten largest covering around 4.9%. About this clone: Antigen unknown.

Sequencing used PBMCs. The receptor was isolated from a man between 50 and 59 years old in good health and CMV-seropositive. The rearrangement links TRBV7-2 to TRBJ2-5; 7 bases are shared with TRBD1. The J call may be in error: the DNA end matches TRBJ2-7 better. The CDR3 coding sequence is TGTGCCAGCAGCCCCATAGGGGGCGCTTACGAGCAGTACTTC. Protein: CASSPIGGAYEQYF.